The 21 T cell receptor beta chains listed next were all sequenced from one sample in a study of T cells in Graves' hyperthyroidism and ophthalmopathy. The source material, RNA transcripts, was used to amplify TCR beta CDR3 regions. The study used the HTBI primer set for a first-round RT-PCR of the TCR CDR3. MiXCR, run by TCRdb on the multiplex PCR reads, gives a single entry per CDR3 protein. The table lists a few hundred thousand distinct CDR3 sequences, roughly 14% of them singletons. Sequencing input: blood. All receptors come from a woman aged 30 to 39 with Graves' hyperthyroidism.

DNA of the CDR3: TGCAGTGCTAGAGATGTGACTAGCGGGACGTACAATGAGCAGTTCTTC. Translated: CSARDVTSGTYNEQFF. The V call is TRBV20-1, the J call TRBJ2-1; 11 nucleotides line up with TRBD2. Losses at the gene ends were 0 bases for V and 4 bases for J; bases not matched to a gene: 5. The CDR3 length is 16 residues. Germline values: CDR1 DFQATT, CDR2 SNEGSKA (reference sequence).

The chain links TRBV29-1 to TRBJ2-5; 7 bases map to TRBD2. From germline, CDR1 is SQVTM and CDR2 ANQGSEA. CDR3 length: 13 residues. After removal of 4 bases from V and 4 bases from J, the junction contained 6 bases not matched to a gene. The CDR3 DNA is TGCAGCGTTGCGGGCGGGAGAACAGAGACCCAGTACTTC. Encoded protein: CSVAGGRTETQYF.

This clonotype was observed many times. This chain uses TRBV10-3 with TRBJ2-2; possibly TRBD1 for D (6 bases). V dropped 4 bases and J dropped 3 bases, with 12 bases sitting between them. The germline CDR1 and CDR2 sequences are ENHRY and SYGVKD. The CDR3 totals 15 residues. CDR3 region: CAISGRTDDTGELFF. In DNA, the CDR3 is TGTGCCATCAGTGGTCGGACAGATGACACCGGGGAGCTGTTTTTT.

This clonotype was seen a handful of times. The chain links TRBV20-1 to TRBJ2-3, with a possible D match to TRBD2 (7 bases). The germline V and J ends were trimmed by 5 bases and 1 base, with 22 bases remaining between them. The CDR3 totals 17 residues. Germline CDR1 DFQATT, CDR2 SNEGSKA (reference sequence). CDR3 sequence: CSAETGTSDPGTDTQYF. The CDR3 DNA reads as TGCAGTGCTGAGACAGGAACTAGCGACCCTGGCACAGATACGCAGTATTTT.

Many counts were recorded for this clonotype. The chain combines TRBV3-1 with TRBJ2-4; 12 bases are shared with TRBD2. The CDR3 covers 16 residues. V was clipped by 4 bases and J by 1 base; unmatched bases: 2. Germline V gene data show CDR1 as LGHDT and CDR2 as YNNKEL (reference sequence). The CDR3: CASSLTSGSAKNIQYF. CDR3 in DNA: TGTGCCAGCAGCCTGACTAGCGGGAGCGCCAAAAACATTCAGTACTTC.

Concerning this clonotype: A much more abundant neighbour one base away suggests this may be a read error. V gene TRBV14 combines with J gene TRBJ1-3; D gene ambiguous. CDR3 length: 14 residues. CDR1 SGHDN and CDR2 FVKESK come from the germline V gene. V lost 2 bases to trimming and J lost 0 bases, with 5 bases between them. The CDR3 is CASSQWGSGNTIYF. The CDR3 DNA reads as TGTGCCAGCAGCCAATGGGGCTCTGGAAACACCATATATTTT. Together with reference TRBV14 and TRBJ1-3, the CDR3 gives the full variable domain: EAGVTQFPSHSVIEKGQTVTLRCDPISGHDNLYWYRRVMGKEIKFLLHFVKESKQDESGMPNNRFLAERTGGTYSTLKVQPAELEDSGVYFCASSQWGSGNTIYFGEGSWLTVV.

The chain recombines TRBV4-3 with TRBJ2-4; TRBD2 might be the D (5 bases). Germline V gene data show CDR1 as LGHNA and CDR2 as YSLEER. V lost 5 bases, J lost 4 bases, and 27 bases lay in between. This CDR3 is built from 19 residues. The CDR3 region is CASSTHLPRAGPGKNIQYF. Here the CDR3 DNA reads TGCGCCAGCAGCACCCATCTTCCGCGGGCGGGCCCGGGGAAAAACATTCAGTACTTC.

This clonotype was seen repeatedly, ten times or more. The V and J genes are TRBV27 and TRBJ2-3; D call uncertain. Trimming stripped 5 bases from V and 4 bases from J, with 13 bases between. The CDR3 has 14 residues. The germline gives CDR1 MNHEY, CDR2 SMNVEV (reference sequence). The CDR3 DNA is TGTGCCAGCAGTGCAAAGCCCTGGGCAGATACGCAGTATTTT. This codes for CASSAKPWADTQYF.

The sample holds a few counts of this clonotype. This chain links TRBV6-1 with TRBJ2-2; D may be TRBD2 (7 bases). Germline CDR1 reads MNHNS; CDR2 reads SASEGT. V lost 3 bases, J lost 7 bases, and 12 bases lay in between. The CDR3 totals 14 residues. In DNA form, the CDR3 reads TGTGCCAGCAGTGATGGGGGGGCGATCGGGGAGCTGTTTTTT. Its protein is CASSDGGAIGELFF.

This chain uses TRBV6-2 or TRBV6-3 with TRBJ2-7; 10 bases align to TRBD1. Germline CDR1 reads MNHEY; CDR2 reads SVGEGT. V dropped 6 bases and J dropped 5; count of bases not matched to a gene: 10. The length of the CDR3 is 15 residues. The CDR3 loop is CASSRPGQGIDEQYF. The CDR3 DNA sequence: TGTGCCAGCAGCCGACCGGGACAGGGGATCGACGAGCAGTACTTC.

This clonotype has at least ten counts. For the CDR3, the DNA is TGCAGTGCTAGAGATATAGATATAGCCAAAAACATTCAGTACTTC. Protein product: CSARDIDIAKNIQYF. The V gene is TRBV20-1, the J gene TRBJ2-4; D uncertain. Germline-derived CDR1 and CDR2 are DFQATT and SNEGSKA (reference sequence). The CDR3 runs to 15 residues. The V end lost 0 bases, the J end lost 0 bases, and 9 bases lay between the germline ends.

Written as DNA, the CDR3 is TGTGCCAGCAGCTTGGAACGGGGCCTTAACACCGGGGAGCTGTTTTTT. Encoded protein: CASSLERGLNTGELFF. The rearrangement links TRBV5-6 to TRBJ2-2; D possibly matches TRBD1 or TRBD2 (5 bases each). The CDR3 consists of 16 residues. The V and J ends lost 0 bases and 2 bases respectively, with 11 bases between them. The V gene's germline CDR1 is SGHDT and CDR2 YYEEEE.

This clonotype was observed at least ten times. This chain uses TRBV7-9 with TRBJ2-3, with 7 bases that match TRBD2. With 4 bases clipped from V and 4 bases from J, the junction kept 14 bases outside the gene matches. The CDR3 loop spans 17 amino acids. The V gene's germline CDR1 is SEHNR and CDR2 FQNEAQ (reference sequence). The CDR3 protein is CASSSNLAELAPDTQYF. The CDR3 DNA is TGTGCCAGCAGCTCAAATCTAGCGGAGCTTGCCCCAGATACGCAGTATTTT. Using reference TRBV7-9 and TRBJ2-3 for the parts outside the CDR3, the full variable domain is DTGVSQNPRHKITKRGQNVTFRCDPISEHNRLYWYRQTLGQGPEFLTYFQNEAQLEKSRLLSDRFSAERPKGSFSTLEIQRTEQGDSAMYLCASSSNLAELAPDTQYFGPGTRLTVL.

This clonotype was recorded many times. V and J are TRBV7-2 and TRBJ2-4, with 8 bases lining up with TRBD2. V lost 5 bases and J lost 7; bases outside the gene matches: 4. Germline V gene data show CDR1 as SGHTA and CDR2 as FQGNSA. The CDR3 loop spans 13 amino acids. CDR3 bases: TGTGCCAGCAGCCTCGGGAGGGGGAACATTCAGTACTTC. Its protein product is CASSLGRGNIQYF.

Only a few counts were recorded for this clonotype. V usage is TRBV27 and J usage is TRBJ2-2; D is undetermined. Trimming cost V 5 bases and J 5 bases, with 12 bases left between them. Germline lookup yields CDR1 MNHEY and CDR2 SMNVEV (reference sequence). The CDR3 sequence is 14 residues long. CDR3 residues: CASSHDTHTGELFF. In DNA, the CDR3 is TGTGCCAGCAGTCATGACACTCATACCGGGGAGCTGTTTTTT.

This clonotype was counted many times. The gene calls are TRBV6-1 and TRBJ2-1; D remains unclear. Germline V gene data show CDR1 as MNHNS and CDR2 as SASEGT. The germline V and J ends were trimmed by 5 bases and 0 bases, with 17 bases remaining between them. CDR3 length equals 17 residues. The DNA for the CDR3 is TGTGCCAGCAGTTCCGTTGGCGGAGAGAGCTCCTACAATGAGCAGTTCTTC. This sequence encodes CASSSVGGESSYNEQFF.

This clonotype has a handful of counts. The V gene is TRBV19, the J gene TRBJ2-3; 11 bases align to TRBD2. Losses at the gene ends were 5 bases for V and 1 base for J; bases not matched to a gene: 8. Germline loops: CDR1 LNHDA, CDR2 SQIVND (reference sequence). CDR3 length: 17 residues. The CDR3 DNA reads TGTGCCAGTAGTCCGAGGACTAGCGGGTATCGCACAGATACGCAGTATTTT. Its protein is CASSPRTSGYRTDTQYF.

With respect to this clonotype: Since a much larger clone is just one base distant, this may be a read error. Here the CDR3 DNA reads TGTGCCAGCAGTCCCGGGGGGGATGGCACAGATACGCAGTATTTT. Translated, it gives CASSPGGDGTDTQYF. The V and J genes are TRBV28 and TRBJ2-3; TRBD2 aligns across 8 bases. CDR3 size: 15 residues. CDR1 is MDHEN and CDR2 is SYDVKM in the germline V gene. The V and J ends lost 5 bases and 1 base, in that order; junction bases with no gene match: 5.

The chain employs TRBV4-1 and TRBJ1-1; the match to TRBD1 covers 7 bases. Germline CDR1 reads MGHRA; CDR2 reads YSYEKL. The CDR3 consists of 16 residues. Unmatched junction bases numbered 9, after V lost 0 bases and J lost 5 bases. This chain's CDR3 is CASSQEILRRGTEAFF. As DNA, the CDR3 is TGCGCCAGCAGCCAAGAGATCCTTCGCAGGGGGACTGAAGCTTTCTTT.

This clonotype was recorded a few times. The chain is built from TRBV18 and TRBJ1-3, with 8 bases matching TRBD1. The CDR3 runs 14 residues. CDR1 is KGHSH and CDR2 is LQKENI in the germline V gene. V shed 6 bases, J shed 5 bases, and the junction held 6 bases outside the gene matches. The CDR3 DNA follows: TGTGCCAGCTCGGCCGACAGGGGTCGAAACACCATATATTTT. Amino acids: CASSADRGRNTIYF.

This clonotype was detected a few times. The V call is TRBV28, the J call TRBJ1-3; possible D gene TRBD1, 5 bases. Trimming left V 3 bases short and J 7 bases short, with 19 bases between. This CDR3 is built from 16 residues. Per germline, CDR1 MDHEN and CDR2 SYDVKM. Here the CDR3 DNA reads TGTGCCAGCAGTTTTGGGGGGGGATACGCTCGTAACACCATATATTTT. This gives the protein CASSFGGGYARNTIYF.